A single sample is the source of the 4 T cell receptor beta chains below, sequenced in a study of cytomegalovirus exposure and HLA in healthy donors. TCRdb's copy holds only in-frame clones and misses some; the assay was immunoSEQ multiplex PCR. The repertoire holds around 140,000 clones, with 80% to 90% as singletons. Specimen: PBMCs. These receptors were collected from a woman aged 18-29 years in good health and CMV-seronegative.

This sequence joins TRBV5-1 and TRBJ2-3, with 15 bases identical to TRBD2. The CDR3 runs to 19 residues. The germline gives CDR1 SGHRS, CDR2 YFSETQ. J was trimmed by 2 bases and V by 4 bases; bases with no gene match: 11. CDR3 nucleotides: TGCGCCAGCAGCATGGGACTAGCGGGGGGTCGAAGGACCACAGATACGCAGTATTTT. It specifies CASSMGLAGGRRTTDTQYF.

V gene TRBV9 combines with J gene TRBJ1-2, with TRBD1 as a possible D gene (5 bases). The ends were cut back, 5 bases at V and 6 bases at J, with 17 bases in the middle. The CDR3 contains 14 residues. Germline V lookup: CDR1 SGDLS, CDR2 YYNGEE. The CDR3 nucleotides are TGTGCCAGCAGTGGTTATAGACAGAAAGATGGCTACACCTTC. This gives the protein CASSGYRQKDGYTF.

This clone appeared once. The gene calls are TRBV5-1 and TRBJ2-7; 9 nucleotides agree with TRBD1. Germline V gene sequence: CDR1 SGHRS, CDR2 YFSETQ. V trimming: 4 bases; J trimming: 2 bases; junction bases outside the gene matches: 1. CDR3 length equals 13 residues. CDR3 bases: TGCGCCAGCAGCGGGACAGGGCCCTACGAGCAGTACTTC. Protein: CASSGTGPYEQYF.

The genes are TRBV7-3 and TRBJ2-2; D is unresolved. Deletions cut 3 bases from V and 2 bases from J, with 10 bases between. The germline V gene encodes CDR1 SGHTA and CDR2 FQGTGA. CDR3 length equals 15 residues. DNA for the CDR3: TGTGCCAGCAGCTTTATCGGCGGAAACACCGGGGAGCTGTTTTTT. It is translated as CASSFIGGNTGELFF.